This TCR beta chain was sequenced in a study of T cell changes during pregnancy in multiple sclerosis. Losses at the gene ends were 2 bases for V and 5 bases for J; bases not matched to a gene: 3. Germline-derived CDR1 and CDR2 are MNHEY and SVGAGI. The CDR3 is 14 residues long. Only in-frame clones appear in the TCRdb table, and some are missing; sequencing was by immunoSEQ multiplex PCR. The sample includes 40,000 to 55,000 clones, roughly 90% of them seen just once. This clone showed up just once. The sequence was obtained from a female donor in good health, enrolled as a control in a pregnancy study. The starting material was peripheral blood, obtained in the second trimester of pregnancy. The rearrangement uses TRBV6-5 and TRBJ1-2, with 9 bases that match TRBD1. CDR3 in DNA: TGTGCCAGCAGTTACAGGGACAGGGATTATGGCTACACCTTC. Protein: CASSYRDRDYGYTF.